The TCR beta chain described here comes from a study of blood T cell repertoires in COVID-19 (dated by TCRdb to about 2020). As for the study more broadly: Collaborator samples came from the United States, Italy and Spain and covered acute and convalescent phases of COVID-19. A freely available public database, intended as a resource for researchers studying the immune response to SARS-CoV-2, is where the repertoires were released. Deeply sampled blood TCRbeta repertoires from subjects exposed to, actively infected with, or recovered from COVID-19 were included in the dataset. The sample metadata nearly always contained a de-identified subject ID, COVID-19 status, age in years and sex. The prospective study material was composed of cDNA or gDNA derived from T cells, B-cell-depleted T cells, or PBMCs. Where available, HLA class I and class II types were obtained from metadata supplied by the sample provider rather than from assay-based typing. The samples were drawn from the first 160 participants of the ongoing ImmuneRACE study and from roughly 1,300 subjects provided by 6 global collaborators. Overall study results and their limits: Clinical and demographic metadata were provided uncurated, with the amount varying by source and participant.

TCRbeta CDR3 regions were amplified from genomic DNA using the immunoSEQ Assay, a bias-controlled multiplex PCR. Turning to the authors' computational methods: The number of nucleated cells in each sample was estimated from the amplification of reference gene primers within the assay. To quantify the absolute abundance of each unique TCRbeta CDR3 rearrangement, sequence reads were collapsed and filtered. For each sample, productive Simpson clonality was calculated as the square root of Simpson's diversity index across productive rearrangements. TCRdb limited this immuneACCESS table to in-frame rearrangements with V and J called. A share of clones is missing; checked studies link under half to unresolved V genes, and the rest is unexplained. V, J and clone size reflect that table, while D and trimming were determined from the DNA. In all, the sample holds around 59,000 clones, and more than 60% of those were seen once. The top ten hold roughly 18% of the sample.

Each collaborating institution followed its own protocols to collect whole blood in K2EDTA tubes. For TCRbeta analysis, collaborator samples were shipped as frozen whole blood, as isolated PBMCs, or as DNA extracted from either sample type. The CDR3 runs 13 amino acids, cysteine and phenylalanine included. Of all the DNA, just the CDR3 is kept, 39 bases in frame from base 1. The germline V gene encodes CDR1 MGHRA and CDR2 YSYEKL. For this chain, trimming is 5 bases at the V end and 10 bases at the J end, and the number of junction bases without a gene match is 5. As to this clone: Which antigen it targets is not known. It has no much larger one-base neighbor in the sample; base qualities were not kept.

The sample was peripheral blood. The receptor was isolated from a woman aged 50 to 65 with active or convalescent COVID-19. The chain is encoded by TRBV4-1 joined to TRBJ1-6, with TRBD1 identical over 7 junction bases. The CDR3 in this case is CASSGQEDSPLHF. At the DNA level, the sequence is TGCGCCAGCAGCGGACAGGAAGACTCACCCCTCCACTTT.